This T cell receptor beta chain was identified during a study of cytomegalovirus exposure and HLA in healthy donors (dated by TCRdb to about 2017). Broadly, across the study: An earlier analysis of several hundred of the donors reported approximately 290 Gb of sequence data and more than 90 million unique TCR beta sequences from about 200 million T cells. In the later analysis, no new phenotypic data were used to find candidate immune exposures; instead, reliance was placed on TCR beta sequences and their occurrence across donors. Roughly 5 DR-DQ haplotypes were handled as single units for association and clustering, since linkage in the cohort was strong. Genome-wide SNP genotypes for about 55% of the 666 donors were used in a later genetic analysis, which treated that subset as a discovery cohort. The study combined high-throughput TCR immunosequencing, statistical association of individual TCRs with disease status, and machine learning to predict cytomegalovirus infection status. Among some 410 genotyped donors of the cohort, an average of around 220,000 unique TCR beta nucleotide sequences was sequenced per donor, of which approximately 19% were non-productive. In an earlier analysis of a few hundred of the donors, high-throughput TCR beta sequencing was used to judge whether each TCR beta V gene segment behaved as functional or pseudogenic. All discovery cohort repertoires had been generated on a single sequencing platform. The number of typed donors differed by locus: about 629-630 for A, B, C, DRB1 and DQB1; approximately 520 for DQA1; over 600 for DPA1; and about 450 for DPB1. The study aimed to test whether cataloging public T cell receptors could reveal signatures of past pathogen exposure. An early release covering about 600 HLA-typed donors comprised about 300 gigabases of sequencing data and 65 million to 100 million unique TCR sequences. Class I and class II HLA loci were covered by the typing at four-digit resolution. Of the 350 to 400 genotyped donors, approximately 80% fell in the genetic ancestry cluster associated with self-reported Caucasian donors. A later analysis re-analyzed previously published TCR beta repertoires from hundreds of donors and added high-resolution HLA genotyping to study TCR occurrence patterns. The T cell repertoires of under 750 subjects were profiled by immunosequencing and related to cytomegalovirus serostatus. Donor age, sex, ethnicity and CMV serostatus were collected together with the repertoire data. A separate validation cohort of roughly 130 different subjects was used in addition to the roughly 640-subject first cohort.

Libraries were constructed by the immunoSEQ multiplex PCR assay. A mixture of 60 forward primers for TCR Vbeta segments and 13 reverse primers for TCR Jbeta segments was used in the multiplex PCR. The CDR3 region of rearranged TCR beta genes was amplified from genomic DNA with a multiplex PCR assay. The Illumina HiSeq System was used to sequence the amplified TCR beta libraries as 87-base-pair reads. As for the authors' bioinformatics: In a later analysis, roughly 80 million unique TCR beta chains were counted across the 650 to 700 repertoires, and roughly 10 million of these chains were shared by at least two donors. Raw reads were error-corrected and collapsed into unique sequences with a nearest-neighbor algorithm that merged closely related sequences to remove PCR and sequencing errors. CDR3 sequences were aligned to IMGT reference sequences to assign V, D and J gene segments. For a sequence to be retained, a match of at least six nucleotides was required to both a V gene segment and a J gene segment. Rearrangements were called productive when the CDR3 lacked stop codons and stayed in frame with V and J; all others were non-productive. CDR3 was defined by IMGT convention, running from the second conserved V-encoded cysteine to the conserved J-encoded phenylalanine. In an earlier analysis of more than 550 of the donors, sequences lacking an unambiguous match to a single V gene segment were excluded. An earlier analysis of 587 of the donors called V segments functional above 56.7% productive rearrangements and segregating when the between-donor standard deviation exceeded 5%. A statistical classification framework was built for diagnosing cytomegalovirus status from the catalog of TCR beta chain sequences. In a later analysis, TCR nucleotide sequences were compared against IMGT/GENE-DB human TR gene sequences so that V and J genes could be assigned. Using the TCRdist pipeline, a later analysis assigned CDR3 sequences along with most-parsimonious VDJ recombination scenarios. In a later analysis, each TCR beta chain was defined by its CDR3 amino acid sequence together with its V-gene family, and reads without a unique V-gene family were excluded. As a way to deal with suspected cross-contamination and a sequencing artifact, a later analysis dropped more than 500 nucleotide sequences that were highly shared and had low generation probability. In a later analysis, a clonal expansion index for each public chain was calculated from normalized within-repertoire ranks of inferred template counts. Generation probabilities in a later analysis came from a VDJ recombination model fitted to out-of-frame rearrangements, and those results were checked against IGoR. A later analysis scored TCR-TCR, TCR-HLA and TCR-CMV co-occurrence with hypergeometric tests, applying a repertoire-size bias correction to TCR pairs. In a later analysis, false discovery rates were estimated by permuting HLA or CMV assignments 20 times. A later analysis grouped co-occurring TCRs with DBSCAN, adding TCRdist sequence similarity when clustering within HLA-allele-positive subsets. For co-occurrence clustering, repertoires with fewer than 30,000 or more than 120,000 public chains were excluded, along with 5 or 6 repertoires with anomalous nucleotide sharing. Entries here come from immuneACCESS through TCRdb and include only in-frame sequences with V and J called. Some clones fail to appear in such tables; in the studies checked, an unresolved V gene covers under half of the shortfall, and the cause of the remainder is unknown. That table supplies the V and J calls and clone size; D and trimming were determined from the DNA. The sample table contains about 130,000 clones; only one count was recorded for around 77% of them. Of the sample, around 4.8% is held by the ten largest clones.

Via the germline V gene, CDR1 is MNHEY and CDR2 SVGAGI. Its CDR3 holds 15 amino acids, cysteine through phenylalanine. Just the 45-base CDR3 DNA is kept, in frame starting at base 1. General findings and caveats noted by the study authors: When HLA alleles, especially DR and DQ, strongly co-occurred, attributing TCR associations to individual alleles was difficult. Cytomegalovirus status was reported to be diagnosed by the classifier with high specificity and sensitivity in both the original and validation cohorts. An earlier analysis of roughly 570 of the donors showed that most TCR beta V segments appeared in productive rearrangements either about 87% or about 30% of the time, which broadly matched IMGT annotations. A group of highly shared sequence variants was considered likely to be a technical artifact of the sequencing pipeline. The authors suggested that the approach could potentially be generalized to other disease states and immunological phenotypes. Presence/absence analyses assumed roughly uniform sequencing depth across donors, an assumption that may not hold. The earlier analysis of some 560 of the donors excluded some 15 rarely observed V segments, including chromosome 9 orphons, because counts were too low. A later analysis found that TCR association rates varied across HLA loci, with DRB1 alleles showing the most associated TCRs and HLA-C alleles the fewest. A later analysis associated about 17,000 TCR beta sequences with specific HLA alleles at a false discovery rate of 0.05. In a later analysis, most CMV-associated TCR beta chains were found to appear HLA-restricted, with HLA associations seemingly driven largely by CMV exposure. A further reported finding was that TCR beta sequences accurately predicted the HLA-A and HLA-B alleles for most subjects in the first cohort. Because HLA typing was missing for some donors at each locus, association tests included only the typed subset. Only TCR beta chains were sequenced in this cohort, and the absence of alpha or paired-chain data limited detectable features. A total of 150 to 200 TCR beta chains were listed by the study as associated with cytomegalovirus. CMV serostatus was the only immune exposure information available for the cohort. A few of the identified cytomegalovirus-associated TCR beta chains were confirmed in vitro to be specific for cytomegalovirus antigens. Several of the top co-occurrence clusters appeared to be linked to parvovirus B19, influenza, CMV and Epstein-Barr virus, according to a later analysis. According to a later genetic analysis, donors in an Asian-associated ancestry cluster had fewer N-insertions in productive TCRs than the approximately 670-donor mean. Across donors, most TCR sequences were observed very rarely, whereas some public TCRs were present in many individuals. A later analysis found that HLA-associated TCR beta chains were more clonally expanded and had lower generation probabilities than equally common non-associated chains. V-gene and J-gene trimming of TCR beta chains was associated with a missense DCLRE1C variant in a later genetic analysis, and the association was replicated in an independent cohort. Linkage disequilibrium might explain the correlated functional status among segregating V segments, but an unknown experimental factor could not be ruled out. Some IMGT-functional V segments, including TRBV6-2 and TRBV6-3, could not be told apart with the 87-base-pair reads, so those segments were excluded.

A note on this clone: This receptor's antigen is unknown. Base quality data are lacking; no much larger clone is found one base away.

In total, around 600 healthy bone marrow donors made up the cohort. All cohort members were sampled while nominally healthy, although unrecorded immune exposures were likely present. Of the 710 or so cohort members, approximately 290 had a positive CMV serostatus and about 350 had a negative one, while no CMV serostatus was recorded for the donor. Each donor provided a peripheral blood sample, and peripheral blood mononuclear cells were used for TCR beta sequencing. Genomic DNA was extracted from the blood cell samples with the Qiagen DNeasy Blood Extraction Kit. Rearrangement joined TRBV6-5 to TRBJ2-5, and 10 bases in between align with TRBD2. The DNA end favors TRBJ2-7, so the J call may be wrong. This sequence originates from a man aged 25 to 40 in good health. The sample taken for sequencing was PBMCs. The nucleotide sequence is given as TGTGCCAGCAGTTATACTAGCGGGACTTTATACGAGCAGTACTTC. Protein translation: CASSYTSGTLYEQYF.